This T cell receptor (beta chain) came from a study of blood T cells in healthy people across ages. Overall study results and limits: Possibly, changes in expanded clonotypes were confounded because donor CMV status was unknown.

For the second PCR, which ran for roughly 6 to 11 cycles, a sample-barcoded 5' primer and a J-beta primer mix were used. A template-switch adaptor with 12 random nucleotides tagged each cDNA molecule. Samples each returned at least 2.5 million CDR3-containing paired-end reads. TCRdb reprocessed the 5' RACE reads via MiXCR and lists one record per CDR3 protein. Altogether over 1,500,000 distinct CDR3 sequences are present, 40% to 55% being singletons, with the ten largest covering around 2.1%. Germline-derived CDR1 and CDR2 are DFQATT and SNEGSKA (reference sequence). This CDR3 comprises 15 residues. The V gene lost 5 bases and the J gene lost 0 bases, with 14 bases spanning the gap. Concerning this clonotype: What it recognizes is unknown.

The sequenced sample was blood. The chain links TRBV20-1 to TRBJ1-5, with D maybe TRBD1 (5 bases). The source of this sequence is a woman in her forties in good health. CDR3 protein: CSALGTQHSNQPQHF. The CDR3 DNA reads TGCAGTGCTCTCGGGACCCAGCATAGCAATCAGCCCCAGCATTTT.